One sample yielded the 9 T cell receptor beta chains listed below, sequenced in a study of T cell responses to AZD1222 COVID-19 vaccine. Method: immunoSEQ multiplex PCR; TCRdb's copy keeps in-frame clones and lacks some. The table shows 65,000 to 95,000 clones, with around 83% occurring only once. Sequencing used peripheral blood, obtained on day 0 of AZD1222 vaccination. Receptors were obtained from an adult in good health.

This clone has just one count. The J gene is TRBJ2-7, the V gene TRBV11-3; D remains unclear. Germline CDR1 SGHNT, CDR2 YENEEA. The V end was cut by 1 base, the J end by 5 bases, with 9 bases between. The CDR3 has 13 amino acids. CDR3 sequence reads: CASSLGSLDEQYF. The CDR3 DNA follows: TGTGCCAGCAGCTTAGGCTCTCTGGACGAGCAGTACTTC.

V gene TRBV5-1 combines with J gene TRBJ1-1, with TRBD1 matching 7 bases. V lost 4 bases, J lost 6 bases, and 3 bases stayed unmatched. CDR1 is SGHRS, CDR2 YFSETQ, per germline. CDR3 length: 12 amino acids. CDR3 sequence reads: CASSVDRAEAFF. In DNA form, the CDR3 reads TGCGCCAGCAGCGTAGACAGGGCTGAAGCTTTCTTT.

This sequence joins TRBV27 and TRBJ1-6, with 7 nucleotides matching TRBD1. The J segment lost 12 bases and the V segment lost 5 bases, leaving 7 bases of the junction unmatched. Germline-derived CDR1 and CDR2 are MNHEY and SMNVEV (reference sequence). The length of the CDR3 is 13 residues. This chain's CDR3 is CASSTGTDLPLHF. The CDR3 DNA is TGTGCCAGCAGTACAGGGACAGATTTACCCCTCCACTTT.

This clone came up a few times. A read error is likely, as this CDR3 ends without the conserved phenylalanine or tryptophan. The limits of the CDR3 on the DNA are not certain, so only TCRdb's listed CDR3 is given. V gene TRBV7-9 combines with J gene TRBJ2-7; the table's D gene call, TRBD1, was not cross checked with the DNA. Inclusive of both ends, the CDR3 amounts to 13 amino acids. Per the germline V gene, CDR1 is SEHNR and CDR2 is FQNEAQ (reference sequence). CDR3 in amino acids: CASSPRGRENLYI.

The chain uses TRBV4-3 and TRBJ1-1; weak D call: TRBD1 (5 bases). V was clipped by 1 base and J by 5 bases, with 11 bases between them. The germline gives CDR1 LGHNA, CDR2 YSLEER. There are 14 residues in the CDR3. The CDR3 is CASSQGRKGTEAFF. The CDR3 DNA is TGCGCCAGCAGCCAAGGAAGGAAGGGGACTGAAGCTTTCTTT.

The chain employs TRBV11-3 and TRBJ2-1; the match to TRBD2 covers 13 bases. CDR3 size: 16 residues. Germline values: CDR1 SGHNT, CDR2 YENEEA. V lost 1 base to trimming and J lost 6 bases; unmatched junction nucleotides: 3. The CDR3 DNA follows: TGTGCCAGCAGCTTAGGTGGGACTAGCGGGGTCAATGAGCAGTTCTTC. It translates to CASSLGGTSGVNEQFF.

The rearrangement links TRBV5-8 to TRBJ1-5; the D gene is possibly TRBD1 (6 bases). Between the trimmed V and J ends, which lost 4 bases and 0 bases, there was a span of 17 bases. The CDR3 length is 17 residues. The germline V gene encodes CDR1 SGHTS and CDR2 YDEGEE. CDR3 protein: CASSDQDSGDSNQPQHF. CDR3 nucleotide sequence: TGTGCCAGCAGCGACCAGGACAGTGGAGATAGCAATCAGCCCCAGCATTTT.

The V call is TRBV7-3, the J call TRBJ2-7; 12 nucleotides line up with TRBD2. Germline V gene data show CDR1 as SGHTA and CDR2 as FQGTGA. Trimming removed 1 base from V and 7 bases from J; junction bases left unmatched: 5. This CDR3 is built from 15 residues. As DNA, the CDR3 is TGTGCCAGCAGCTTAAGTCCTAGCGGGAGGGAAGAGCAGTACTTC. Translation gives CASSLSPSGREEQYF.

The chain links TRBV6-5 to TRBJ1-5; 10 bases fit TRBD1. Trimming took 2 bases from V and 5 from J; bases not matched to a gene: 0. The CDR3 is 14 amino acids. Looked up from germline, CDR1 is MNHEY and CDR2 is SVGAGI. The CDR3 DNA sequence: TGTGCCAGCAGTTACGGACAGGGGGATCAGCCCCAGCATTTT. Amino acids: CASSYGQGDQPQHF.